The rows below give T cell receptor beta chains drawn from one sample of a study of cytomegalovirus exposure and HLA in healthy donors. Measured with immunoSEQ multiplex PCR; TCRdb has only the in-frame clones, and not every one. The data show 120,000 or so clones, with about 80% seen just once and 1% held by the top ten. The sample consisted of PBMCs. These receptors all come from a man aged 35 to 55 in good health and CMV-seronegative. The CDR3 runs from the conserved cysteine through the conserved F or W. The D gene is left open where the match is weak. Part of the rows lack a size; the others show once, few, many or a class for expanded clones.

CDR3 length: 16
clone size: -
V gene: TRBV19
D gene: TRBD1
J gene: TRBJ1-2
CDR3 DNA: TGTGCCAGTAGTACCGCGGACAGGGCCGTCTCACGGGGCTACACCTTC
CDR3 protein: CASSTADRAVSRGYTF

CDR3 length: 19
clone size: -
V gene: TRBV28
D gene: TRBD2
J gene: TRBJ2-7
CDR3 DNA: TGTGCCAGCAGTTCCAAGAAATACCAAATAGCGGGAGGGTCACCCGGGCAGTACTTC
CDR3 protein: CASSSKKYQIAGGSPGQYF

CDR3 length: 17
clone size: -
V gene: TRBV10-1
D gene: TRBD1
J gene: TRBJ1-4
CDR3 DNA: TGCGCCAGGAAACGCCGGGACAGGGGCGCAACTAATGAAAAACTGTTTTTT
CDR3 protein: CARKRRDRGATNEKLFF

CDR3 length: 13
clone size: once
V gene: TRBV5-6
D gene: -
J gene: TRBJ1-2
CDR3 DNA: TGTGCCAGCAGCTTGGCCCCAGGGCGAGGCTACACCTTC
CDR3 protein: CASSLAPGRGYTF

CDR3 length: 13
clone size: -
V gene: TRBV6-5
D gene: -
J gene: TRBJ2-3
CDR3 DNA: TGTGCCAGCAGTCCCTTTAGTTCTAATCCGCAGTATTTT
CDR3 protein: CASSPFSSNPQYF

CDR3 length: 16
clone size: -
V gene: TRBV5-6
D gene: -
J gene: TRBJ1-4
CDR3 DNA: TGTGCCAGCAGCCTGGGGGGGCGGCGGCTTAATGAAAAACTGTTTTTT
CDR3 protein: CASSLGGRRLNEKLFF

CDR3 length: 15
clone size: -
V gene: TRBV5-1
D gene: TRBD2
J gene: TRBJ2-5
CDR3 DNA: TGCGCCAGCAGCTTTAGTCTAGCGGGAGCCGGGGAGCAGTACTTC
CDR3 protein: CASSFSLAGAGEQYF

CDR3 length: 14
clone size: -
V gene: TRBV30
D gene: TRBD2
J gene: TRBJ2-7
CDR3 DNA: TGTGCCTGGAGTGTAGGGCGGGGGGACTACGAGCAGTACTTC
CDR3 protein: CAWSVGRGDYEQYF

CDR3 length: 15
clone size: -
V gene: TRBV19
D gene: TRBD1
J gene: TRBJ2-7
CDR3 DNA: TGTGCCAGTAGTCCTCCGGGACAGGGTTCCTACGAGCAGTACTTC
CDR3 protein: CASSPPGQGSYEQYF

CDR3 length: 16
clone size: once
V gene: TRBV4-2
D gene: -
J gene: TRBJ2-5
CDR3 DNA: TGTGCCAGCAGCCAAGTGCCAGGGTTAAAACAAGAGACCCAGTACTTC
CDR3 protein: CASSQVPGLKQETQYF

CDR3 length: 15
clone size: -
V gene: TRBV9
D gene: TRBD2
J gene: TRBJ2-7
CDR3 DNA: TGTGCCAGCAGCGTAGATCAGCGGGAGGGCTACGAGCAGTACTTC
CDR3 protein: CASSVDQREGYEQYF

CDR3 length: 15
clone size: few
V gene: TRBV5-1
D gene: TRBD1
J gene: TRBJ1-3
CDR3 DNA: TGCGCCAGCAGCTTGGCAGGGGGCGATGGAAACACCATATATTTT
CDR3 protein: CASSLAGGDGNTIYF

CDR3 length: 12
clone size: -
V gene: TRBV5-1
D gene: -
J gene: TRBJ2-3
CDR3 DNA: TGCGCCAGCAGCTTGGGAGCAGATACGCAGTATTTT
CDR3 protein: CASSLGADTQYF

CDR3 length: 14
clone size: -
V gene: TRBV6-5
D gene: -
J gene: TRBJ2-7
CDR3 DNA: TGTGCCAGCAGTTACAGCGTGGACTCTTACGAGCAGTACTTC
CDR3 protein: CASSYSVDSYEQYF

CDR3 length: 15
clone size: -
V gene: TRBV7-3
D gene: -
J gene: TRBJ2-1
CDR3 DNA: TGTGCCAGCAGCCCCTTTCCGGGAAATTACAATGAGCAGTTCTTC
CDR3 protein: CASSPFPGNYNEQFF

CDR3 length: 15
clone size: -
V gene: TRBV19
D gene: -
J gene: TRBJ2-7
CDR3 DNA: TGTGCCAGTAGTATAGAAGGAGGGAATCCCTACGAGCAGTACTTC
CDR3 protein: CASSIEGGNPYEQYF

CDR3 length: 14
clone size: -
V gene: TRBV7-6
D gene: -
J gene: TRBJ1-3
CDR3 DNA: TGTGCCAGCAGCGCTGGGGCCCGGACGACCACCATATATTTT
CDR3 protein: CASSAGARTTTIYF

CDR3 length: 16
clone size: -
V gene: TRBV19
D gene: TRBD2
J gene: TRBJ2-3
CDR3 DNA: TGTGCCAGTAGTCCGGGGACTAGCGGGGGGGCAGATACGCAGTATTTT
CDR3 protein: CASSPGTSGGADTQYF

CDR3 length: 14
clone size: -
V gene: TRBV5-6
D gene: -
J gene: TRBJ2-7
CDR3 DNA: TGTGCCAGCAGCTTACGACACCTCATATACGAGCAGTACTTC
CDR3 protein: CASSLRHLIYEQYF

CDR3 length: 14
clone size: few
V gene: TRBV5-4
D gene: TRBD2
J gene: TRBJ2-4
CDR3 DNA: TGTGCCAGCAGCTCCCTGAGGGGAGGGGCCATTCAGTACTTC
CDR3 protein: CASSSLRGGAIQYF

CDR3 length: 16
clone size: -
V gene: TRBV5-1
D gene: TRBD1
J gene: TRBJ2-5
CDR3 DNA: TGCGCCAGCAGCTTGGCCTCGACAGGGGGACAAGAGACCCAGTACTTC
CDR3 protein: CASSLASTGGQETQYF

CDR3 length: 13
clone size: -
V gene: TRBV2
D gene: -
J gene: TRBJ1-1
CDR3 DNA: TGTGCCAGCAGTGGACAGTTGAACACTGAAGCTTTCTTT
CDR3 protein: CASSGQLNTEAFF

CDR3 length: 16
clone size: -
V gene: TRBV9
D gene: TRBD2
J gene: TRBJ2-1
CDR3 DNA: TGTGCCAGCAGCAATCGACTGGCTAGCGGGGGTGAGGAGCAGTTCTTC
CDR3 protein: CASSNRLASGGEEQFF

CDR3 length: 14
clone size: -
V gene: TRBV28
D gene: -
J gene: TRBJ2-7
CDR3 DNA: TGTGCCAGCAGTTTATTGACAGTGACCTACGAGCAGTACTTC
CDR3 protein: CASSLLTVTYEQYF

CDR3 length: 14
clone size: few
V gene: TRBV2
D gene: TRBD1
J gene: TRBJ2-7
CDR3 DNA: TGTGCCAGTAAACGGGGCGCAGGGGGCTACGAGCAGTACTTC
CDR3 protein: CASKRGAGGYEQYF

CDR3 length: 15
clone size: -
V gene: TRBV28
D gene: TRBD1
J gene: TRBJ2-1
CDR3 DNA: TGTGCCAGCAGTTTAGACACAGGGGGAAGTGATGAGCAGTTCTTC
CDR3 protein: CASSLDTGGSDEQFF

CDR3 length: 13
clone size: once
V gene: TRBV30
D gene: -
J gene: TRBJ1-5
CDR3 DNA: TGTGCCTGGAGTACTTATAGCAATCAGCCCCAGCATTTT
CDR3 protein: CAWSTYSNQPQHF

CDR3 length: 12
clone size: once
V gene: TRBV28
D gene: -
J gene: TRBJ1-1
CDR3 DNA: TGTGCCAGCGAGGGAATGAACACTGAAGCTTTCTTT
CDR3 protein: CASEGMNTEAFF

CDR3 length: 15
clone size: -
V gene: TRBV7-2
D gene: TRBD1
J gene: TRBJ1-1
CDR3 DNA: TGTGCCAGCAGCTCACGGACAGGGTCGGACACTGAAGCTTTCTTT
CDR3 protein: CASSSRTGSDTEAFF

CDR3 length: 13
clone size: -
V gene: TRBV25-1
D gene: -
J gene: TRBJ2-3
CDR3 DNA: TGTGCCAGCAGACAGGGTGTGGGGGATACGCAGTATTTT
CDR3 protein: CASRQGVGDTQYF

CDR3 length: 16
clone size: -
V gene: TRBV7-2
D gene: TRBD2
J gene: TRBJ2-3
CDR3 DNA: TGTGCCAGCAGCTTAGGGGTAGCGGGGGTTAGAGATACGCAGTATTTT
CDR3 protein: CASSLGVAGVRDTQYF

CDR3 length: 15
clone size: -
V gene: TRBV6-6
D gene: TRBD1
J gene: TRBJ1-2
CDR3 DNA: TGTGCCAGCAGTGGAACAGGGGAATGGAGCTATGGCTACACCTTC
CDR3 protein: CASSGTGEWSYGYTF

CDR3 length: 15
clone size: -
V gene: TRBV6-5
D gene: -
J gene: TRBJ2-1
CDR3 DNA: TGTGCCAGCAGCTCCCAAGCGAGCTCCTACAATGAGCAGTTCTTC
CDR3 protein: CASSSQASSYNEQFF

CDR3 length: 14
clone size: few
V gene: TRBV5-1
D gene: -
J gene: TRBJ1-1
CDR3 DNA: TGCGCCAGCAGCATACCCGGGGGAGGCACTGAAGCTTTCTTT
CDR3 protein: CASSIPGGGTEAFF

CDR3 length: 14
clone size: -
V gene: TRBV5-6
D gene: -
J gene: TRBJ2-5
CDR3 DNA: TGTGCCAGCAGCTTGGCTCCCGGGGGAGAGACCCAGTACTTC
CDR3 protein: CASSLAPGGETQYF

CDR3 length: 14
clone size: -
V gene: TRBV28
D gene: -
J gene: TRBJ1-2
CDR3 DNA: TGTGCCAGCAGTTGGTTCAGGTATTCGTATGGCTACACCTTC
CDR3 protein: CASSWFRYSYGYTF

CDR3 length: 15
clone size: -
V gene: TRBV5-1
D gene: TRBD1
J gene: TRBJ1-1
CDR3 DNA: TGCGCCAGCAGCTCGGCGCCCCAGGGGGTGGGTGAAGCTTTCTTT
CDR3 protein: CASSSAPQGVGEAFF

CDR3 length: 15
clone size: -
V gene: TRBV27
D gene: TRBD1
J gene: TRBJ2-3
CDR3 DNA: TGTGCCAGCAGTTTCGCCAGGGGGCAAGTAGATACGCAGTATTTT
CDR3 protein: CASSFARGQVDTQYF

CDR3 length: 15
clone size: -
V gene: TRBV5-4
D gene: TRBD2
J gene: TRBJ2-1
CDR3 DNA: TGTGCCAGCAGCTTCCGCCCGGGACTACCCAATGAGCAGTTCTTC
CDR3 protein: CASSFRPGLPNEQFF

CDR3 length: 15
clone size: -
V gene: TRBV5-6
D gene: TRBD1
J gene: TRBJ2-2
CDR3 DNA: TGTGCCAGCAGCAGGGACAGGGGGCATGTCGGGGAGCTGTTTTTT
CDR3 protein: CASSRDRGHVGELFF

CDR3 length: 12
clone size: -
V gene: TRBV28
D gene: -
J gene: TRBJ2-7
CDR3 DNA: TGTGCCAGCAGTCTTCGAGCTGAGGCGCAGTACTTC
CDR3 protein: CASSLRAEAQYF

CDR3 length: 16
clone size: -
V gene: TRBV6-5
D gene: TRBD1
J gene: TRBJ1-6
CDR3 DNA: TGTGCCAGCAGTTCGGCAGGGGGCTTCAATAATTCACCCCTCCACTTT
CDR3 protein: CASSSAGGFNNSPLHF